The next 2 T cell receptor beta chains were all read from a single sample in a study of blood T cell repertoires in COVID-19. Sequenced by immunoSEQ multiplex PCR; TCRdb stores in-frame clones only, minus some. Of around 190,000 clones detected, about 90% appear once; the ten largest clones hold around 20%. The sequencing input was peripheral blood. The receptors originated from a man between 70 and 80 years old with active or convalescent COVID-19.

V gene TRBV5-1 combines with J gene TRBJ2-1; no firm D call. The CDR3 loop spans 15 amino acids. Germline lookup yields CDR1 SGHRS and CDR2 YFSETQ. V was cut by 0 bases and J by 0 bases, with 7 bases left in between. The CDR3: CASSLEQSSYNEQFF. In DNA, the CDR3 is TGCGCCAGCAGCTTGGAACAGAGCTCCTACAATGAGCAGTTCTTC.

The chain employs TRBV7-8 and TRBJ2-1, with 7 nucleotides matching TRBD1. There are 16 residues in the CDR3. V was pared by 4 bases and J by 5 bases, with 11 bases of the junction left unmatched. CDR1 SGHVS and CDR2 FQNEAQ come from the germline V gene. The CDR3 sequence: CASSSSDRETHNEQFF. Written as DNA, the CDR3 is TGTGCCAGCAGCTCCTCAGACAGGGAGACACACAATGAGCAGTTCTTC.